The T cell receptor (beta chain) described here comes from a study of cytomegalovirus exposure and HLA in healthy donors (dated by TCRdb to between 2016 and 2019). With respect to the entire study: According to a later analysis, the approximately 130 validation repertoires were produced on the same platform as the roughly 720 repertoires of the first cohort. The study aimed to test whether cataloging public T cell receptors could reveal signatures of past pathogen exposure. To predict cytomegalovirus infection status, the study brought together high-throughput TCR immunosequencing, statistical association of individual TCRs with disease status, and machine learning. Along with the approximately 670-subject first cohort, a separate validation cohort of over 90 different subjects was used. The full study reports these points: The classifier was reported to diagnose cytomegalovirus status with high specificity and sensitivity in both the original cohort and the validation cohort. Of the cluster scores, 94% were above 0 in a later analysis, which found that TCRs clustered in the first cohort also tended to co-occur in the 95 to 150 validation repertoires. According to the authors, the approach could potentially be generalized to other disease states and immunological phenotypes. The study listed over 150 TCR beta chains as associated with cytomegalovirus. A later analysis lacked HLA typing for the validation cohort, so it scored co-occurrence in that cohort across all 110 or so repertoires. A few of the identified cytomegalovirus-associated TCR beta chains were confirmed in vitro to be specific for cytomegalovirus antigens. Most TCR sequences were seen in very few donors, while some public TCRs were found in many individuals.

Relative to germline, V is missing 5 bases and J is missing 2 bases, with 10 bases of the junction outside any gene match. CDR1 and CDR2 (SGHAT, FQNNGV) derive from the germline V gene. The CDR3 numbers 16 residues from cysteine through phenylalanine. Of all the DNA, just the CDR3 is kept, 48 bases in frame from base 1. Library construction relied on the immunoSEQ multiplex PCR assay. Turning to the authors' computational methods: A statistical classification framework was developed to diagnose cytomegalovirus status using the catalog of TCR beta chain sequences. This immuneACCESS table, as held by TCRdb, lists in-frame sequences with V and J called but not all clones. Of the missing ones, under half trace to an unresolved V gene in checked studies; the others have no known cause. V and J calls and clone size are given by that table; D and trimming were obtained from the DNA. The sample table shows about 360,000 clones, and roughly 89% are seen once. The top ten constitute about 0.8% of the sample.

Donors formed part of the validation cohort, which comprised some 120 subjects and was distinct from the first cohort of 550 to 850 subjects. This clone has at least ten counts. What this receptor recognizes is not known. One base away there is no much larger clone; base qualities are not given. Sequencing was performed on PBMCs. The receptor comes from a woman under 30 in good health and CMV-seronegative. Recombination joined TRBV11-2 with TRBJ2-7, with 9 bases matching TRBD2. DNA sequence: TGTGCCAGCAGCCGGAGGGAGACTAGCGGACCCTACGAGCAGTACTTC. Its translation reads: CASSRRETSGPYEQYF.